Below are 17 T cell receptor beta chains sequenced from a single sample in a study of T-cell reconstitution after alpha-beta-depleted transplantation in children. It was with unique molecular identifiers that the TCRbeta library was prepared. TCRdb re-analysed the PCR reads in MiXCR, keeping a single row per CDR3 protein. The sample includes 500,000 to 650,000 distinct CDR3 sequences, roughly 13% seen only once; the top ten take 2.2%. The material sequenced was PBMCs, mostly from graft donor cells, taken 360 days after TCRalphabeta/CD19-depleted stem cell transplant. These receptors all come from a male patient younger than 18 who had a stem cell transplant for acute myeloid leukemia, so the T cells may come from the graft donor.

The chain uses TRBV11-2 and TRBJ2-7, with D hard to call. The CDR3 is 16 residues long. Germline CDR1 SGHAT, CDR2 FQNNGV. V lost 5 bases and J lost 4, with 21 bases in between. CDR3 nucleotide sequence: TGTGCCAGCAGCCCCGTTTCCCTGAGTAAGAGGTACGAGCAGTACTTC. This gives the protein CASSPVSLSKRYEQYF. The full variable domain, rest sourced from reference TRBV11-2 and TRBJ2-7, is EAGVAQSPRYKIIEKRQSVAFWCNPISGHATLYWYQQILGQGPKLLIQFQNNGVVDDSQLPKDRFSAERLKGVDSTLKIQPAKLEDSAVYLCASSPVSLSKRYEQYFGPGTRLTVT.

In its sample, this clonotype was seen a few times. The V call is TRBV14, the J call TRBJ2-5; maybe TRBD2 (6 bases). V lost 0 bases, J lost 6 bases, and 29 bases lay in between. CDR1 and CDR2 from the germline V gene are SGHDN and FVKESK. The CDR3 is made up of 20 amino acids. The CDR3 protein is CASSQELLFEWGPGGKTQYF. The CDR3 DNA reads as TGTGCCAGCAGCCAAGAGTTATTATTCGAGTGGGGACCCGGGGGAAAGACCCAGTACTTC.

On this clonotype itself: A single base separates this from a much larger clone, so it may be a read error. The chain carries TRBV5-1 and TRBJ2-1, with a tentative D call TRBD1 (6 bases). The CDR3 is 16 amino acids. Germline CDR1 and CDR2: SGHRS and YFSETQ. CDR3 in amino acids: CASSLRAGTIYNERFF. The DNA for the CDR3 is TGCGCCAGCAGCTTGAGGGCCGGGACAATTTACAATGAGCGGTTCTTC.

The chain employs TRBV6-1 and TRBJ2-6; D may be TRBD1 (8 bases). Germline assignment: CDR1 MNHNS and CDR2 SASEGT. CDR3 length equals 17 residues. V shed 6 bases and J shed 0 bases, with 15 bases lying between them. Written as DNA, the CDR3 is TGTGCCAGCAGGCCACAGGGGGAGGGCTCTGGGGCCAACGTCCTGACTTTC. Translating gives CASRPQGEGSGANVLTF.

Concerning this clonotype itself: At one boundary the junction diverges from the germline segment, which might be a read error. The chain has TRBV20-1 and TRBJ2-7; D unresolved. From germline, CDR1 is DFQATT and CDR2 SNEGSKA (reference sequence). The CDR3 runs 16 residues. The CDR3 DNA is TGCTGTGCTAGAGCCGTCGGTCGGACGTTTTTGAGGGAGCAGTACTTC. Its protein is CCARAVGRTFLREQYF.

The genes are TRBV5-1 and TRBJ2-7; a weak D match, TRBD1 (5 bases). V lost 0 bases and J 0 bases, leaving 16 bases between the germline ends. The CDR3 is 17 residues long. CDR1 is SGHRS and CDR2 is YFSETQ in the germline V gene. The CDR3 DNA follows: TGCGCCAGCAGCTTGGCCGGACACACGTTAACCTCCTACGAGCAGTACTTC. Protein product: CASSLAGHTLTSYEQYF. Together with reference TRBV5-1 and TRBJ2-7, the CDR3 gives the full variable domain: KAGVTQTPRYLIKTRGQQVTLSCSPISGHRSVSWYQQTPGQGLQFLFEYFSETQRNKGNFPGRFSGRQFSNSRSEMNVSTLELGDSALYLCASSLAGHTLTSYEQYFGPGTRLTVT.

This clonotype showed up many times. This chain links TRBV12-3 or TRBV12-4 with TRBJ1-2; TRBD1 matches 10 bases. The V segment lost 1 base and the J segment 4 bases; nucleotides outside the gene matches: 9. This CDR3 has 17 amino acids. CDR3 in DNA: TGTGCCAGCAGTTTAGGGGACAGGGGTCACAGCCTCTATGGCTACACCTTC. Its protein is CASSLGDRGHSLYGYTF.

The chain uses TRBV28 and TRBJ2-5; 7 positions match TRBD1. Trimming removed 5 bases from V and 4 bases from J; junction bases left unmatched: 7. The CDR3 totals 14 residues. The V gene's germline CDR1 is MDHEN and CDR2 SYDVKM. The CDR3 sequence is CASSKGGAGETQYF. The CDR3 region has the DNA TGTGCCAGCAGTAAAGGGGGCGCGGGAGAGACCCAGTACTTC.

Many counts were recorded for this clonotype. The J gene is TRBJ2-1, the V gene TRBV28; D remains unclear. CDR3 length: 12 amino acids. Germline lookup yields CDR1 MDHEN and CDR2 SYDVKM. Trimming took off 6 bases at V and 10 bases at J, with 13 bases between the two ends. Written as DNA, the CDR3 is TGTGCCAGCAGCCTAACGAAGTTAGAGCAGTTCTTC. As protein: CASSLTKLEQFF.

This clonotype appeared a few times. The chain joins TRBV7-9 to TRBJ2-7, with a tentative D call TRBD1 (6 bases). Trimming took 5 bases from V and 2 from J, leaving 19 bases between them. Germline V gene sequence: CDR1 SEHNR, CDR2 FQNEAQ (reference sequence). There are 16 residues in the CDR3. CDR3: CASSPDRDIEAYEQYF. CDR3 in DNA: TGTGCCAGCAGCCCAGACCGGGACATTGAAGCCTACGAGCAGTACTTC.

Many counts were recorded for this clonotype. The V and J genes are TRBV20-1 and TRBJ2-4; 9 nucleotides align to TRBD1. The junction had 5 bases not matched to a gene; V was cut back by 3 bases and J by 2 bases. The CDR3 consists of 15 residues. CDR1 and CDR2 (germline): DFQATT, SNEGSKA (reference sequence). The CDR3, as DNA: TGCAGTGCTAGGGAGGGACAGGGATCCAAAAACATTCAGTACTTC. Residues: CSAREGQGSKNIQYF.

The rearrangement links TRBV18 to TRBJ2-7; D possibly matches TRBD1 or TRBD2 (5 bases each). The V end lost 3 bases, the J end lost 0 bases, and 12 bases lay between the germline ends. The CDR3 length is 15 residues. Germline assignment: CDR1 KGHSH and CDR2 LQKENI. DNA for the CDR3: TGTGCCAGCTCACCCCTGGGACGGCGCTCCTACGAGCAGTACTTC. It is translated as CASSPLGRRSYEQYF.

The genes are TRBV4-2 and TRBJ2-3, with D uncertain. With 0 bases removed from V and 1 base from J, the gap between germline ends came to 8 bases. CDR1 and CDR2 from the germline V gene are LGHNA and YNFKEQ. CDR3 size: 15 residues. This CDR3 is CASSQDHLRTDTQYF. CDR3 nucleotides: TGTGCCAGCAGCCAAGACCACCTCCGCACAGATACGCAGTATTTT.

V is TRBV5-1 and J is TRBJ2-7; D may match TRBD1 or TRBD2 (5 bases each). Germline values: CDR1 SGHRS, CDR2 YFSETQ. This CDR3 region has 15 residues. Trimming pared 4 bases from V and 2 bases from J, leaving 16 bases between. The chain's CDR3 is CASSPREGRTYEQYF. The CDR3 region has the DNA TGCGCCAGCAGCCCCCGCGAGGGGCGGACCTACGAGCAGTACTTC.

This clonotype has ten or more counts. This sequence joins TRBV7-9 and TRBJ2-2; TRBD1 agrees at 9 bases. Germline V gives CDR1 SEHNR, CDR2 FQNEAQ (reference sequence). Trimming removed 4 bases from V and 6 bases from J; junction bases left unmatched: 6. This CDR3 has 15 residues. CDR3 nucleotides: TGTGCCAGCAGCTCCCGGGACAGGGTCGCCGGGGAGCTGTTTTTT. Amino acid sequence: CASSSRDRVAGELFF.

The chain links TRBV9 to TRBJ2-7, with 14 bases matching TRBD2. CDR1 SGDLS and CDR2 YYNGEE come from the germline V gene. Trimming at V came to 3 bases and at J to 4 bases, leaving 6 bases not matched to a gene. The CDR3 has 16 residues. CDR3 protein: CASSAGLAGGTYEQYF. The DNA for the CDR3 is TGTGCCAGCAGCGCTGGACTAGCGGGGGGAACGTACGAGCAGTACTTC.

Only one count was recorded for this clonotype. The CDR3 sequence is CASRVSGPTYEQYF. The DNA for the CDR3 is TGTGCCAGCAGGGTTAGCGGCCCTACCTACGAGCAGTACTTC. The V and J genes are TRBV28 and TRBJ2-7; TRBD2 is a possible D gene (6 bases). CDR1 MDHEN and CDR2 SYDVKM come from the germline V gene. CDR3 size: 14 residues. V lost 6 bases, J lost 2 bases, and 14 bases lay in between.